This T cell receptor (beta chain) was recorded in a study of molecular identifiers for immune sequencing clone quantification. Trimming at V came to 0 bases and at J to 5 bases, leaving 5 bases not matched to a gene. Germline loops: CDR1 SGHKS, CDR2 YYEKEE (reference sequence). The CDR3 is 16 amino acids. This clonotype was counted ten times or more. TCRdb ran MiXCR on the PCR reads and lists one entry per CDR3 protein. The sample consists of approximately 63,000 distinct CDR3 sequences, under 20% of them appearing once. The chain links TRBV5-5 to TRBJ2-1; 10 nucleotides line up with TRBD2. The sequence came from a human donor in good health. Some libraries in this study had Jurkat cell RNA spiked in. What was sequenced was naive CD8+ T cells from blood, with Jurkat cell RNA spiked in. Documented subset: FACS-sorted CD8+CD4-CCR7+CD45RA+ naive T cells. The CDR3 loop is CASSLELAGTNNEQFF. In DNA form, the CDR3 reads TGTGCCAGCAGCTTGGAACTAGCGGGGACCAACAATGAGCAGTTCTTC.